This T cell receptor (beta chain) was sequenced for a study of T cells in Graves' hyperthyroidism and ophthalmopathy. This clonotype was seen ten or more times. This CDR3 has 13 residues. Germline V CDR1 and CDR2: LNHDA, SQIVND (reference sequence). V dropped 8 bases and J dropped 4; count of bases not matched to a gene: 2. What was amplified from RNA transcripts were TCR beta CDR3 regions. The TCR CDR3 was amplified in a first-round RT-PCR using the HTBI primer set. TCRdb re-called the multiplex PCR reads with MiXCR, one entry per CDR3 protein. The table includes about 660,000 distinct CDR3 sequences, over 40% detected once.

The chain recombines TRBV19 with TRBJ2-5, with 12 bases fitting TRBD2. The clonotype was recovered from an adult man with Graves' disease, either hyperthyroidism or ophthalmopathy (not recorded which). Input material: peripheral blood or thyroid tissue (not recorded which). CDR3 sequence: CASSSGRAETQYF. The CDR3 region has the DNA TGTGCCAGTTCTAGCGGGAGGGCAGAGACCCAGTACTTC.